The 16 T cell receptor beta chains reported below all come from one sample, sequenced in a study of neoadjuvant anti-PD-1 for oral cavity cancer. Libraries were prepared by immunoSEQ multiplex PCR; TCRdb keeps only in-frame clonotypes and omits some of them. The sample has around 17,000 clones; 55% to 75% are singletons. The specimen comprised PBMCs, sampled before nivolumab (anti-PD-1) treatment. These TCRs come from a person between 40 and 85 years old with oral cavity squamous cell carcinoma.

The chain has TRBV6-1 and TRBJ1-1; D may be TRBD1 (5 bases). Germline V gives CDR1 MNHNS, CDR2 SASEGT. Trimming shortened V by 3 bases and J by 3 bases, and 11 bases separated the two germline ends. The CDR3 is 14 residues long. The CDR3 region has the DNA TGTGCCAGCAGTGAGGGACTCATTTACACTGAAGCTTTCTTT. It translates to CASSEGLIYTEAFF.

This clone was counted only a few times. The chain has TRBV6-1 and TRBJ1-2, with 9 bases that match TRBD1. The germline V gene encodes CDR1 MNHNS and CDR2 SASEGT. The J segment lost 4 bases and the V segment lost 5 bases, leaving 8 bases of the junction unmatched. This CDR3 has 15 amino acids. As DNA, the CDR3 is TGTGCCAGCAGTATCACAGGGGGCGTAAGCTATGGCTACACCTTC. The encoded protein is CASSITGGVSYGYTF.

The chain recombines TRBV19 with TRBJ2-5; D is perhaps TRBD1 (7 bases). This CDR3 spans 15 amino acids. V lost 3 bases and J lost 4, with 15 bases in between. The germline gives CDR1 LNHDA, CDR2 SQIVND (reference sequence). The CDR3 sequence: CASSMSGGPGETQYF. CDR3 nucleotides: TGTGCCAGTAGTATGTCAGGGGGGCCGGGAGAGACCCAGTACTTC.

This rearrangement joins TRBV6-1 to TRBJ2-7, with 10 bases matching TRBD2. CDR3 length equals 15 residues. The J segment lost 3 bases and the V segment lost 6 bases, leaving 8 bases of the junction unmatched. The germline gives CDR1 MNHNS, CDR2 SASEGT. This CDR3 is CASRSRTSGHYEQYF. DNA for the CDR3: TGTGCCAGCAGATCTCGGACTAGCGGCCACTACGAGCAGTACTTC.

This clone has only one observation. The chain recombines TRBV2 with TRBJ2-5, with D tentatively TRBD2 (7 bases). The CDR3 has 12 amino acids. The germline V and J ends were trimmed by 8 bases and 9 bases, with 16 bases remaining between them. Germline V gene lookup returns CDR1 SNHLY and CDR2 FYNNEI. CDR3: CASLAEGGAQYF. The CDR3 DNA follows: TGTGCCAGCCTCGCTGAAGGGGGGGCCCAGTACTTC.

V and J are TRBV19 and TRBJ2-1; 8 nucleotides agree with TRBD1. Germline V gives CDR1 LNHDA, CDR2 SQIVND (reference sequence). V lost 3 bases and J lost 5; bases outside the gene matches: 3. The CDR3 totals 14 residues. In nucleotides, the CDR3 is TGTGCCAGTAGTATGAGACAGGGGAACAATGAGCAGTTCTTC. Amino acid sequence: CASSMRQGNNEQFF.

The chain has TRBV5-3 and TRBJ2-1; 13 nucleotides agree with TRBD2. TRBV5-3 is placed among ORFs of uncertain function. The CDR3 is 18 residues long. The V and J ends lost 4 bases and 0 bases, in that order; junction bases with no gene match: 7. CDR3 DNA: TGTGCCAGAAGCCCCGGGACTAGCGGGGCCCGCTCCTACAATGAGCAGTTCTTC. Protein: CARSPGTSGARSYNEQFF.

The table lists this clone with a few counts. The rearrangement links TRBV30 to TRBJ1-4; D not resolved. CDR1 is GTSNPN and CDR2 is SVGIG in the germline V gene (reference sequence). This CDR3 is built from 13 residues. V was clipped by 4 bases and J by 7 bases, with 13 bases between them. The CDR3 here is CAWKSPGGEKLFF. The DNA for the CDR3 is TGTGCCTGGAAGTCCCCCGGCGGTGAAAAACTGTTTTTT.

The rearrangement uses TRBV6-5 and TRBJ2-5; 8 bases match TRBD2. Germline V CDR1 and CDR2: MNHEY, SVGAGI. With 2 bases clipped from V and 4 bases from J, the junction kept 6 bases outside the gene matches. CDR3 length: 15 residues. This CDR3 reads CASSYRGLAAETQYF. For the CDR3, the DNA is TGTGCCAGCAGTTACCGCGGACTAGCCGCAGAGACCCAGTACTTC.

The CDR3 region has the DNA TGCGCCAGCAGTCGGACTAGCGGCAATGAGCAGTTCTTC. It codes for CASSRTSGNEQFF. The chain combines TRBV10-2 with TRBJ2-1; 10 bases are a match to TRBD2. CDR3 length: 13 amino acids. Germline-derived CDR1 and CDR2 are WSHSY and SAAADI. Trimming cost V 5 bases and J 6 bases; bases outside gene matches: 1.

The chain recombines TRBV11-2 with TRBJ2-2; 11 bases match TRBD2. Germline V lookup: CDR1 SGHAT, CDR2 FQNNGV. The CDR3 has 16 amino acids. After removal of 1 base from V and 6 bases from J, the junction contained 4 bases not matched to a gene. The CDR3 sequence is CASSLALAGGSGELFF. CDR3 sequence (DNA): TGTGCCAGCAGCTTAGCTCTAGCGGGAGGTTCCGGGGAGCTGTTTTTT.

The CDR3 spells CASSEIVQETQYF. The CDR3 region has the DNA TGTGCCAGCAGTGAAATAGTCCAAGAGACCCAGTACTTC. The chain carries TRBV2 and TRBJ2-5, with D unresolved. Germline lookup yields CDR1 SNHLY and CDR2 FYNNEI. This CDR3 has 13 residues. V lost 2 bases, J lost 1 base, and 5 bases lay in between.

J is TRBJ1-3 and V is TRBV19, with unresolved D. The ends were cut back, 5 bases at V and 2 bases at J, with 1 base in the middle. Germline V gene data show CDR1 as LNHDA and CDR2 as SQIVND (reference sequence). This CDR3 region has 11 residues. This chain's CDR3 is CASSPGNTIYF. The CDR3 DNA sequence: TGTGCCAGTAGTCCTGGAAACACCATATATTTT.

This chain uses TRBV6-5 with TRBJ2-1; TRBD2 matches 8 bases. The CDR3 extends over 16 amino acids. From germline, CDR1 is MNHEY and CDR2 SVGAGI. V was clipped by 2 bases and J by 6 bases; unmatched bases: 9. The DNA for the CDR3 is TGTGCCAGCAGTTACGTCGGGAGGGCCAATCTCAATGAGCAGTTCTTC. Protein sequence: CASSYVGRANLNEQFF.

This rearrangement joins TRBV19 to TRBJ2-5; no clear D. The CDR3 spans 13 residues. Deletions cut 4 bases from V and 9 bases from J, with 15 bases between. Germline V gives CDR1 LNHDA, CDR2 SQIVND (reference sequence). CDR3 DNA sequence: TGTGCCAGTAGTACCAACACCATTGAGGCCCAGTACTTC. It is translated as CASSTNTIEAQYF. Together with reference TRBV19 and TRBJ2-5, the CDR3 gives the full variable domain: DGGITQSPKYLFRKEGQNVTLSCEQNLNHDAMYWYRQDPGQGLRLIYYSQIVNDFQKGDIAEGYSVSREKKESFPLTVTSAQKNPTAFYLCASSTNTIEAQYFGPGTRLLVL.

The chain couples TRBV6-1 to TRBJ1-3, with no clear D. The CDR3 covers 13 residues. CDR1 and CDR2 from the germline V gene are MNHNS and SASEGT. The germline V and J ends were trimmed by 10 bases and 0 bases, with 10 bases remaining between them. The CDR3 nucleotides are TGTGCCACAGGACTGAACTCTGGAAACACCATATATTTT. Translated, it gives CATGLNSGNTIYF.